Listed below are T cell receptor beta chains from one sample, sequenced in a study of radiation and T cells in renal cell carcinoma. Sequencing was performed with immunoSEQ multiplex PCR; in TCRdb, only in-frame clones are kept and a portion is missing. The sample includes roughly 86,000 clones, approximately 86% seen only once; the top ten take 9.4%. Sequences were derived from blood, sampled from a patient whose treatment included radiotherapy and nephrectomy. Source of these receptors: a man aged 50 or older with renal cell carcinoma. The CDR3 runs from the conserved cysteine through the conserved F or W. D genes are given only for firm matches. A clone size is listed for some rows: how often the clone was seen (once, few, many), or a class if it is expanded.

cdr3_aa cdr3_nt v_call clone_size d_call j_call
CASSLKGRPFYGYTF TGTGCCAGCAGCTTGAAGGGACGTCCGTTCTATGGCTACACCTTC TRBV5-6 once - TRBJ1-2
CASSGQGVSGYTF TGTGCCAGCAGTGGACAGGGAGTAAGCGGCTACACCTTC TRBV9 - TRBD1 TRBJ1-2
CASRQDRAHQPQHF TGCGCCAGCAGACAGGACAGGGCTCATCAGCCCCAGCATTTT TRBV4-1 - TRBD1 TRBJ1-5
CAWNRRDRESEQYF TGTGCCTGGAATAGGAGGGACAGGGAAAGCGAGCAGTACTTC TRBV30 - TRBD1 TRBJ2-7
CASSPLERGGQPQHF TGTGCCAGCAGTCCCCTGGAGAGGGGGGGTCAGCCCCAGCATTTT TRBV27 - - TRBJ1-5
CASSQEGAGRTDTQYF TGTGCCAGCAGCCAAGAGGGGGCGGGGCGCACAGATACGCAGTATTTT TRBV4-2 - - TRBJ2-3
CASSLGSLAVYEQYF TGTGCCAGCAGCTTGGGGAGTCTAGCGGTCTACGAGCAGTACTTC TRBV5-4 - TRBD2 TRBJ2-7
CASSSVRHEQYF TGCGCCAGCAGCTCAGTTCGCCACGAGCAGTACTTC TRBV4-3 - - TRBJ2-7
CASRRNNQPQHF TGTGCCAGCCGACGAAACAATCAGCCCCAGCATTTT TRBV28 - - TRBJ1-5
CASSPGDSYNEQFF TGTGCCAGCAGCCCCGGGGACAGCTACAATGAGCAGTTCTTC TRBV7-3 - TRBD1 TRBJ2-1
CASSPPRGTGGIYGYTF TGTGCCAGCTCACCACCCCGCGGGACAGGGGGGATCTATGGCTACACCTTC TRBV18 - TRBD1 TRBJ1-2
CASSPQQNMNTEAFF TGTGCCAGCTCACCACAACAGAACATGAACACTGAAGCTTTCTTT TRBV18 - - TRBJ1-1
CASSPGQGLGKLFF TGTGCCAGCAGTCCGGGACAGGGGTTAGGAAAACTGTTTTTT TRBV6-1 - TRBD1 TRBJ1-4
CASSQDSWPLNTEAFF TGTGCCAGCAGCCAAGATTCGTGGCCGCTGAACACTGAAGCTTTCTTT TRBV4-2 - - TRBJ1-1
CSAGRPNEKLFF TGCAGCGCCGGACGGCCTAATGAAAAACTGTTTTTT TRBV29-1 - - TRBJ1-4
CAWSPRIGEQFF TGTGCCTGGAGCCCCCGCATCGGGGAGCAGTTCTTC TRBV30 - - TRBJ2-1
CASSQGFTKNSYEQYF TGTGCCAGCAGCCAAGGGTTCACAAAAAACTCCTACGAGCAGTACTTC TRBV14 - - TRBJ2-7
CASSGQGRSYTF TGCGCCAGCAGCGGACAGGGGAGGAGCTACACCTTC TRBV5-1 - TRBD1 TRBJ1-2
CASSPGQGTYEQYF TGTGCCAGTAGTCCGGGACAGGGTACCTACGAGCAGTACTTC TRBV19 - TRBD1 TRBJ2-7
CASRVGGLGNQPQHF TGTGCCAGTAGAGTAGGCGGCCTGGGCAATCAGCCCCAGCATTTT TRBV19 - - TRBJ1-5
CASSYNSDEQYF TGTGCCAGCAGTTATAACAGCGACGAGCAGTACTTC TRBV6-5 - - TRBJ2-7
CASSYSGANVLTF TGTGCCAGCAGTTACTCTGGGGCCAACGTCCTGACTTTC TRBV6-5 - - TRBJ2-6
CASSLAGGLGDTQYF TGTGCCAGCAGCTTAGCGGGGGGGCTTGGAGATACGCAGTATTTT TRBV7-2 - - TRBJ2-3
CASSYSQGVGTEAFF TGTGCCAGCAGTTACTCGCAGGGAGTGGGCACTGAAGCTTTCTTT TRBV6-5 few - TRBJ1-1
CASSYSQGAHGYEQYF TGTGCCAGCAGTTACTCACAGGGGGCCCATGGATACGAGCAGTACTTC TRBV6-5 - TRBD1 TRBJ2-7
CASSVGVAGSYEQYF TGTGCCAGCAGCGTAGGGGTAGCGGGTTCCTACGAGCAGTACTTC TRBV9 few TRBD2 TRBJ2-7
CASSMVGVNTQYF TGTGCCAGCAGTATGGTGGGGGTCAATACGCAGTATTTT TRBV6-1 - - TRBJ2-3
CASSLAFPGTDTQYF TGCGCCAGCAGCTTGGCCTTCCCGGGCACAGATACGCAGTATTTT TRBV5-1 - - TRBJ2-3
CASSPRTGARDQPQHF TGCGCCAGCAGCCCGCGTACAGGAGCGAGGGATCAGCCCCAGCATTTT TRBV4-3 - - TRBJ1-5
CASRDSLQETQYF TGTGCCAGCAGGGACAGCCTCCAAGAGACCCAGTACTTC TRBV6-6 - - TRBJ2-5
CASSIRTAPYTF TGTGCCAGTAGTATAAGGACAGCGCCCTACACCTTC TRBV19 - - TRBJ1-2